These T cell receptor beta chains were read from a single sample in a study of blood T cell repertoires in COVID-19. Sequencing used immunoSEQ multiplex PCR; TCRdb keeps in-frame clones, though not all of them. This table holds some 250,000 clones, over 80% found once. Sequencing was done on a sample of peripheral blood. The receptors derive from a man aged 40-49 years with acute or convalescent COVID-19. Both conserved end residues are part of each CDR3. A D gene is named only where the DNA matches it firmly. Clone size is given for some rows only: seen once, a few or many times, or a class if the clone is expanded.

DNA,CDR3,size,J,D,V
TGTGCCAGCAGTGAACGGGACAGTTCCCAGCCCCAGCATTTT,CASSERDSSQPQHF,.,TRBJ1-5,TRBD1,TRBV6-1
TGTGCCAGCAGCTCCGACATTCAGGGAATCTACACAGATACGCAGTATTTT,CASSSDIQGIYTDTQYF,.,TRBJ2-3,.,TRBV9
TGTGCCAGCAGCGTTAGCGTTGACCGACTCAATGAGCAGTTCTTC,CASSVSVDRLNEQFF,.,TRBJ2-1,.,TRBV9
TGTGCCAGCAGCTTAGTCACAGCGGGGGGGAATGAGCAGTTCTTC,CASSLVTAGGNEQFF,.,TRBJ2-1,TRBD2,TRBV11-2
TGTGCCAGCAGTAGGGGAGGTGAAAAACTGTTTTTT,CASSRGGEKLFF,.,TRBJ1-4,.,TRBV2
TGTGCCAGCAGCTTAGTGTCGGACGAGCAGTACTTC,CASSLVSDEQYF,.,TRBJ2-7,.,TRBV11-2
TGCGCCAGCAGCCCACTAAAAGGGGCTAGCGGGGCACAATCCTACGAGCAGTACTTC,CASSPLKGASGAQSYEQYF,.,TRBJ2-7,TRBD2,TRBV5-1
TGTGCCAGCAGTTACGCAGGGGGATCCTATAATTCACCCCTCCACTTT,CASSYAGGSYNSPLHF,.,TRBJ1-6,TRBD1,TRBV6-6
TGTGCCAGCAGCGAAACCGGGACAGGGTTCCACGAGCAGTACTTC,CASSETGTGFHEQYF,once,TRBJ2-7,TRBD1,TRBV5-6
TGTGCTAGTGGCCCTACGCGGACAGATCCTAACTATGGCTACACCTTC,CASGPTRTDPNYGYTF,.,TRBJ1-2,.,TRBV12-5
TGTGCCAGCAGCTTGTCCTCGGGAGGCAAAAACATTCAGTACTTC,CASSLSSGGKNIQYF,.,TRBJ2-4,TRBD2,TRBV5-4
TGTGCCAGCAGGAGAGCAGGGGGATTCGGCACGAACACTGAAGCTTTCTTT,CASRRAGGFGTNTEAFF,.,TRBJ1-1,TRBD1,TRBV28
TGCGCCAGCAGCATAGGACAGGGGGCGCATATCGAGCAGTACTTC,CASSIGQGAHIEQYF,.,TRBJ2-7,TRBD1,TRBV5-1
TGCAGCGTCAGGAGCGGGCGCCGTCCAGATACGCAGTATTTT,CSVRSGRRPDTQYF,.,TRBJ2-3,.,TRBV29-1
TGTGCCAGCAGCCCCCGGACAGGGGCAGATACGCAGTATTTT,CASSPRTGADTQYF,.,TRBJ2-3,TRBD1,TRBV11-3
TGTGCCAGCAGCAAAAGCGGGGGGCCGGTCAATGAGCAGTTCTTC,CASSKSGGPVNEQFF,.,TRBJ2-1,.,TRBV21-1
TGCAGCGTTGAAGCCAGTATCGGCTACACCTTC,CSVEASIGYTF,few,TRBJ1-2,.,TRBV29-1
TGTGCCAGCAGCTTAGATCTAGACACCGGGGAGCTGTTTTTT,CASSLDLDTGELFF,.,TRBJ2-2,.,TRBV7-9
TGCAGCGTTGAACTCCTAGTGAACACTGAAGCTTTCTTT,CSVELLVNTEAFF,.,TRBJ1-1,.,TRBV29-1
TGTGCCTGGAGTGTTAATACAGGGGGGCTGCGGACTGAAGCTTTCTTT,CAWSVNTGGLRTEAFF,.,TRBJ1-1,TRBD1,TRBV30
TGTGCCAGCAGTGAAGCGGGAGGGCTGCAAGAGACCCAGTACTTC,CASSEAGGLQETQYF,.,TRBJ2-5,TRBD2,TRBV6-1